The T cell receptor beta chain under discussion was sequenced for a study of shared clonotypes between healthy human individuals. Study as a whole: Plates per donor: three CD4 naive, three CD4 memory, two CD8 naive, one CD8 memory.

CDR3 length: 10 amino acids. With 5 bases removed from V and 5 bases from J, the gap between germline ends came to 5 bases. From germline, CDR1 is GTSNPN and CDR2 SVGIG (reference sequence). Study-level results: When compared with the clonotypes that were shared by all four sorted-subset donors, the non-shared clonotypes turned out to have lower generation probabilities.

Only in-frame clones appear in the TCRdb table, and some are missing; sequencing was by immunoSEQ multiplex PCR. The sample consists of about 2.4 million clones, over 85% of them appearing once. To note about this clone: The antigen remains undetermined. This specimen includes other DNA sequences encoding the same CDR3.

Sequences were obtained from naive CD4+ T cells from PBMCs. Regarding subset: CD45RA+ positively selected. This TCR was recovered from a man aged 18-30 years in good health. Some clones in this sample may be carry-over from other donors' samples. This rearrangement joins TRBV30 to TRBJ2-3; D is unclear. CDR3 protein: CAWARDTQYF. CDR3 sequence (DNA): TGTGCCTGGGCGAGAGATACGCAGTATTTT.